Sequencing of this TCR beta chain was carried out in a study of OX40 agonist ivuxolimab in advanced cancers. Study-wide context: Ivuxolimab was an agonistic, fully human IgG2 monoclonal antibody directed against OX40 (CD134), a costimulatory receptor. Intravenous ivuxolimab was administered to patients every 2 weeks at six dose levels: 0.01, 0.1, 0.3, 1.5, 3 and 10 mg/kg. Of the 52 patients in dose escalation, about 20 had hepatocellular carcinoma, some 15 had melanoma, 9 had renal cell carcinoma and 9 had head and neck cancer. The dose-escalation cohort was 82.7% male with a mean age of about 58 years, ranging from roughly 20 to 80. Patients were allowed to have had prior anti-PD-1, anti-PD-L1 or anti-CTLA-4 therapy, and approximately 43% of the dose-escalation patients had previously received checkpoint inhibitors. Three dose-escalation patients achieved partial responses, one with hepatocellular carcinoma and two with cutaneous melanoma. Peripheral TCRbeta sequencing aimed to test whether ivuxolimab altered TCR sequence diversity and caused clonal T-cell expansion. The paper describes the monotherapy dose-escalation part (N of about 52 patients) of the phase I trial of ivuxolimab. Study-wide findings and limitations: Low levels of normalized T-cell clonal expansion were also seen in some patients who did not respond. After ivuxolimab, more expanded clones were found on average in CD8+ T cells than in CD4+ T cells. At doses from 0.1 to 3.0 mg/kg, clonal expansion was seen in both CD4+ and CD8+ blood T cells between baseline and week 6. Partial responders in the 0.1-3.0 mg/kg groups had among the lowest normalized peripheral clonal expansion, especially among CD8+ T cells. The antigen specificity of the peripheral T cells that underwent clonal expansion was not determined.

Reading from cysteine to phenylalanine, the CDR3 counts 20 amino acids. Left in the record is the CDR3 DNA by itself, 60 bases read in frame from the first base. The germline V gene gives CDR1 as MRHNA and CDR2 as SNTAGT. Trimmed from V: 0 bases; trimmed from J: 4 bases; junction bases lacking a gene match: 12. To sequence the TCRbeta CDR3 region, genomic DNA was isolated from the sorted cells. The immunoSEQ Assay was used for sequencing of TCRbeta CDR3 regions. As stored in TCRdb, this immuneACCESS dataset retains in-frame rearrangements with V and J assigned. A fraction of the clones does not appear; measured against another copy, unresolved V genes explain less than half of the discrepancy, and the remainder lacks a known reason. The sample yields about 31,000 clones; about 85% were counted once. The ten largest clones capture about two fifths of the sample. Patients with a history of autoimmune disease or receiving systemic immunosuppression were excluded from the trial. In every dose cohort, peripheral blood was drawn for TCR sequencing at baseline, cycle 4 day 1, and cycle 7 day 1. Samples came from an open-label, multicenter, first-in-human phase I dose-escalation trial of ivuxolimab. Adults with locally advanced or metastatic melanoma, renal cell carcinoma, hepatocellular carcinoma or head and neck squamous cell carcinoma were enrolled in the trial. Before TCR sequencing, CD4+ and CD8+ T cells were separately sorted from peripheral blood.

Notes on this clone: There is no known antigen for this receptor. No much larger clonotype is one base removed from it; base qualities were not supplied.

The TCR sequence derives from an adult with an advanced solid tumor such as melanoma, head and neck, liver or kidney cancer. The sequence joins TRBV6-4 to TRBJ2-2; TRBD1 lines up with 12 middle nucleotides. The sequencing here drew on CD4+ or CD8+ T cells sorted from blood, taken in a trial of the OX40 agonist ivuxolimab. Here is the DNA: TGTGCCAGCAGTGACTCGATTGAAACCGGGACAGGGGGCGTCACCGGGGAGCTGTTTTTT. Translation gives CASSDSIETGTGGVTGELFF.